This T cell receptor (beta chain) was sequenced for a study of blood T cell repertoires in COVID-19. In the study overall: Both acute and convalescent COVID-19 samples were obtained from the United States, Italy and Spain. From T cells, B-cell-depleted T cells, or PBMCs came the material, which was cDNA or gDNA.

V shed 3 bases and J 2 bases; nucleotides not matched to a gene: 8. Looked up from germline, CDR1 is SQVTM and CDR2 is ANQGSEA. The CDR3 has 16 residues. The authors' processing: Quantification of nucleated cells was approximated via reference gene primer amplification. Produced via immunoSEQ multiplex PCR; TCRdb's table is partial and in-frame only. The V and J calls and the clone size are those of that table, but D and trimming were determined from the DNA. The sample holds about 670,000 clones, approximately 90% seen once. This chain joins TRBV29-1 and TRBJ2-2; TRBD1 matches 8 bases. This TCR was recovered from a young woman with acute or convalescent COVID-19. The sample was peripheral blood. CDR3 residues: CSVDRSGTGNTGELFF. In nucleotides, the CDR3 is TGCAGCGTTGATCGGTCAGGGACAGGAAACACCGGGGAGCTGTTTTTT.